This TCR beta chain emerged from a study of blood T cell repertoires in COVID-19. For the study at large: Material from acute and convalescent COVID-19 was sourced from the United States, Italy and Spain. T cells, B-cell-depleted T cells, or PBMCs supplied cDNA or gDNA.

Germline lookup yields CDR1 LNHDA and CDR2 SQIVND (reference sequence). Trimming pared 2 bases from V and 1 base from J, leaving 14 bases between. The CDR3 loop spans 16 amino acids. Original processing notes: The assay estimated nucleated cells by amplifying reference gene primers. Clones were sequenced by immunoSEQ multiplex PCR, and TCRdb holds only the in-frame ones, with some missing. The V and J calls and clone size come from that table; D and trimming were worked out from the DNA. The sample records some 58,000 clones, about 87% being singletons. The sequence was obtained from a man aged 45-60 years with acute or convalescent COVID-19. The chain employs TRBV19 and TRBJ1-1; D gene unclear. The material sequenced was peripheral blood. The DNA for the CDR3 is TGTGCCAGTAGTATATGGCGAGGCGCGGCGAACACTGAAGCTTTCTTT. Its protein is CASSIWRGAANTEAFF.